The 14 T cell receptor beta chains below were found in one sample sequenced in a study of Ad26.COV2.S vaccination and SARS-CoV-2 variants. Treatment reported: 15 to 20 received Ad26.COV2.S at low or high dose, single or two shots; roughly five received placebo; per-sample allocation not given. Sampling occurred on day 63 after the first vaccine or placebo injection. Sequencing was performed with immunoSEQ multiplex PCR; in TCRdb, only in-frame clones are kept and a portion is missing. Of 300,000 to 350,000 clones in the sample, more than 70% were seen once. This sample comprised peripheral blood, obtained in a trial of Ad26.COV2.S vaccine versus placebo. The receptors stem from a person between 18 and 65 years old who received the Ad26.COV2.S COVID-19 vaccine or a placebo.

The CDR3 DNA sequence: TGTGCCAGCAGCTCCAAGACGGTCCTCACAGATACGCAGTATTTT. Protein sequence: CASSSKTVLTDTQYF. The chain is built from TRBV13 and TRBJ2-3; D is undetermined. Germline CDR1 is PRHDT and CDR2 is FYEKMQ (reference sequence). V lost 4 bases to trimming and J lost 2 bases, with 13 bases between them. CDR3 size: 15 residues.

The chain links TRBV3-1 (or the pseudogene TRBV3-2) to TRBJ1-4; the D is unclear. This CDR3 is 13 amino acids long. Germline V gene sequence: CDR1 LGHDT, CDR2 YNNKEL (reference sequence). Trimming pared 6 bases from V and 5 bases from J, leaving 10 bases between. This chain's CDR3 is CASRSKHNEKLFF. CDR3 nucleotides: TGTGCCAGCAGATCCAAGCACAATGAAAAACTGTTTTTT.

J is TRBJ1-2 and V is TRBV6-5, with D perhaps matching TRBD1 (5 bases). V was clipped by 8 bases and J by 4 bases, with 17 bases between them. This CDR3 comprises 14 residues. Germline CDR1 and CDR2: MNHEY and SVGAGI. The DNA for the CDR3 is TGTGCCAGCGGGGGTGAAGGGTTCGCCTATGGCTACACCTTC. As protein: CASGGEGFAYGYTF.

This chain uses TRBV24-1 with TRBJ2-2; D is unresolved. Trimming removed 3 bases from V and 0 bases from J, with 4 bases in between. CDR3 length: 14 amino acids. Germline V gene data show CDR1 as KGHDR and CDR2 as SFDVKD. The chain's CDR3 is CATSDPSNTGELFF. The CDR3, as DNA: TGTGCCACCAGTGATCCCTCGAACACCGGGGAGCTGTTTTTT.

This rearrangement joins TRBV18 to TRBJ1-6, with TRBD1 as a possible D gene (6 bases). Germline CDR1 KGHSH, CDR2 LQKENI. The CDR3 sequence is 15 residues long. V gave up 2 bases and J gave up 7 bases, with 12 bases separating them. CDR3 sequence: CASSPGTPGNSPLHF. CDR3 bases: TGTGCCAGCTCACCAGGGACACCGGGGAATTCACCCCTCCACTTT.

The CDR3 DNA reads as TGTGCCAGCCCCTACAACACCGTGGGGGCGACCCACAATAGCAATCAGCCCCAGCATTTT. Its protein is CASPYNTVGATHNSNQPQHF. This chain joins TRBV21-1 and TRBJ1-5; the table names TRBD1, a call not compared with the DNA. TRBV21-1 is a listed pseudogene. The CDR3 runs to 20 residues.

J is TRBJ2-7 and V is TRBV18; the D gene could be TRBD1 or TRBD2 (5 bases each). There are 15 residues in the CDR3. Trimming took off 0 bases at V and 0 bases at J, with 9 bases between the two ends. CDR1 and CDR2 (germline): KGHSH, LQKENI. DNA of the CDR3: TGTGCCAGCTCACCACCGGGACGGCTCTCCTACGAGCAGTACTTC. Its translation is CASSPPGRLSYEQYF.

This clone was picked up one time. This chain uses TRBV3-1 (or the pseudogene TRBV3-2) with TRBJ1-5; TRBD1 matches 7 bases. CDR1 is LGHDT and CDR2 is YNNKEL in the germline V gene (reference sequence). V lost 1 base, J lost 3 bases, and 3 bases stayed unmatched. CDR3 size: 15 residues. The CDR3 protein is CASSQGTGINQPQHF. Here the CDR3 DNA reads TGTGCCAGCAGCCAAGGGACAGGTATCAATCAGCCCCAGCATTTT.

The rearrangement uses TRBV7-8 and TRBJ1-4; no clear D gene. CDR1 and CDR2 from the germline V gene are SGHVS and FQNEAQ. V lost 1 base, J lost 7 bases, and 13 bases lay in between. The CDR3 covers 15 residues. The CDR3 region has the DNA TGTGCCAGCAGCTTAGAGTCAGGAGTAATTGAAAAACTGTTTTTT. This sequence encodes CASSLESGVIEKLFF.

The chain couples TRBV5-1 to TRBJ2-7; 11 bases are a match to TRBD2. The length of the CDR3 is 15 residues. V shed 2 bases, J shed 4 bases, and the junction held 5 bases outside the gene matches. Per the germline V gene, CDR1 is SGHRS and CDR2 is YFSETQ. CDR3: CASSFSSGGSYEQYF. The CDR3 DNA sequence: TGCGCCAGCAGCTTCTCTAGCGGGGGGTCGTACGAGCAGTACTTC.

A few counts support this clone. V usage is TRBV7-2 and J usage is TRBJ2-7; D is perhaps TRBD1 or TRBD2 (7 bases each). The V gene's germline CDR1 is SGHTA and CDR2 FQGNSA. CDR3 length: 16 residues. Trimming took 5 bases from V and 0 from J, leaving 17 bases between them. Here the CDR3 reads CASSIIGGTASYEQYF. The CDR3 DNA sequence: TGTGCCAGCAGCATAATCGGGGGGACAGCCTCCTACGAGCAGTACTTC.

In its sample, this clone was seen once. The chain employs TRBV9 and TRBJ2-1, with 7 bases identical to TRBD2. The CDR3 has 16 residues. V gave up 4 bases and J gave up 4 bases; unmatched junction bases: 11. Germline V gene sequence: CDR1 SGDLS, CDR2 YYNGEE. CDR3 nucleotides: TGTGCCAGCAGCCCCGGCCCGCCAGCGGGGTACAATGAGCAGTTCTTC. It specifies CASSPGPPAGYNEQFF. The full variable domain, its missing parts supplied by reference TRBV9 and TRBJ2-1, is DSGVTQTPKHLITATGQRVTLRCSPRSGDLSVYWYQQSLDQGLQFLIQYYNGEERAKGNILERFSAQQFPDLHSELNLSSLELGDSALYFCASSPGPPAGYNEQFFGPGTRLTVL.

The chain has TRBV7-9 and TRBJ2-5; 8 nucleotides agree with TRBD1. CDR3 length equals 16 residues. The trim removed 4 bases at V and 0 bases at J, leaving 7 bases unmatched. Looked up from germline, CDR1 is SEHNR and CDR2 is FQNEAQ (reference sequence). CDR3 in amino acids: CASSSRQGLYQETQYF. In nucleotides, the CDR3 is TGTGCCAGCAGCTCCAGACAGGGGCTGTACCAAGAGACCCAGTACTTC.

The chain links TRBV12-3 or TRBV12-4 to TRBJ1-2; maybe TRBD1 (5 bases). The CDR3 is 12 amino acids. V dropped 3 bases and J dropped 7 bases, with 9 bases sitting between them. As DNA, the CDR3 is TGTGCCAGCAGTTTTGAGACAGCTGGCTACACCTTC. Residues: CASSFETAGYTF.